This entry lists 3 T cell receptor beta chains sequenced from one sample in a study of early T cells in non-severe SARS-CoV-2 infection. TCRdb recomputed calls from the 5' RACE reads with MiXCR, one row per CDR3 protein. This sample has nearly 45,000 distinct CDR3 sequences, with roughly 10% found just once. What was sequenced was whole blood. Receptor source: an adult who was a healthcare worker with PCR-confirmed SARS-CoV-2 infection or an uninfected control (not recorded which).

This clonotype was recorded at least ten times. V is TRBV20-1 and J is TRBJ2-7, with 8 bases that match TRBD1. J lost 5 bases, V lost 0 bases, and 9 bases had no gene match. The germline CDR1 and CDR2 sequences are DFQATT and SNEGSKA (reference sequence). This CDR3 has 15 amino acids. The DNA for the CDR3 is TGCAGTGCTAGAGATCCCGAACAGGGGGTCCACGAGCAGTACTTC. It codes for CSARDPEQGVHEQYF.

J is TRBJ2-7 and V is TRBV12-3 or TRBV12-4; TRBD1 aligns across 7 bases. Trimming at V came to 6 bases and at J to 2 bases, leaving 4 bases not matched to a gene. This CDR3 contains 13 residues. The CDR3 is CASRDTGAYEQYF. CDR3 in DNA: TGTGCCAGCAGAGATACAGGGGCCTACGAGCAGTACTTC.

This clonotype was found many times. CDR3 coding DNA: TGTGCCAGCAGCGTTGGGGCTTTTAATGAAAAACTGTTTTTT. This codes for CASSVGAFNEKLFF. The chain joins TRBV9 to TRBJ1-4, with D possibly matching TRBD1 (5 bases). Germline CDR1 is SGDLS and CDR2 is YYNGEE. The CDR3 loop spans 14 amino acids. Trimming pared 2 bases from V and 4 bases from J, leaving 9 bases between. The complete variable domain, with remaining parts taken from reference TRBV9 and TRBJ1-4, reads DSGVTQTPKHLITATGQRVTLRCSPRSGDLSVYWYQQSLDQGLQFLIQYYNGEERAKGNILERFSAQQFPDLHSELNLSSLELGDSALYFCASSVGAFNEKLFFGSGTQLSVL.